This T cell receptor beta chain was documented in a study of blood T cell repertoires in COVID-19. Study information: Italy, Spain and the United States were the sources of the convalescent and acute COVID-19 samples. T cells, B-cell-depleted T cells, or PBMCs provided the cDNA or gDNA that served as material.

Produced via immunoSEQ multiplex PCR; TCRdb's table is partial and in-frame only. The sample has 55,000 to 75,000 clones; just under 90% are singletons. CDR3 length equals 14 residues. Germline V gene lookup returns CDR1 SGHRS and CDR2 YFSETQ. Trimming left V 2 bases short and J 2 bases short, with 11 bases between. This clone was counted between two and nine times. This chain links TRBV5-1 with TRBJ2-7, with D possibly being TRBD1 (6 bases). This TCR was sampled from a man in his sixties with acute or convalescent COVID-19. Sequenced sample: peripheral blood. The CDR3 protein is CASSLRDKAYEQYF. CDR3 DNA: TGCGCCAGCAGCTTACGGGACAAAGCCTACGAGCAGTACTTC.